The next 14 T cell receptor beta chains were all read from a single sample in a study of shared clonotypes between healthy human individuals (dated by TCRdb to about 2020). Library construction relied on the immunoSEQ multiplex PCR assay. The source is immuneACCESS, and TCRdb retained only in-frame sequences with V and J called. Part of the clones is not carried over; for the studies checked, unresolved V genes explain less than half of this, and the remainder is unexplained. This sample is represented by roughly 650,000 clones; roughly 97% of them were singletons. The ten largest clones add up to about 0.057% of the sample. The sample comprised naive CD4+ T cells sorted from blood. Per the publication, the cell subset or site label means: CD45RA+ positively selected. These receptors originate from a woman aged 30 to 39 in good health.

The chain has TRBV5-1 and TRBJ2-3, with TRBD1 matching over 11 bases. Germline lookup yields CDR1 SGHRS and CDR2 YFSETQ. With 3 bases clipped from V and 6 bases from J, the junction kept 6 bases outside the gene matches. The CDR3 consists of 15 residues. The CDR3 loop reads CASSSQGQGADTQYF. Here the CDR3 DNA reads TGCGCCAGCAGCTCCCAAGGACAGGGGGCGGATACGCAGTATTTT.

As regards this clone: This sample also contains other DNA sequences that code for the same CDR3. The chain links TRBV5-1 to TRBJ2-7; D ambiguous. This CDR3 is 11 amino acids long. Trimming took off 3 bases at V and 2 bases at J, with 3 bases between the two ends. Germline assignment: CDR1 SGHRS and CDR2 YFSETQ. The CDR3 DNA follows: TGCGCCAGCAGCTCCACCTACGAGCAGTACTTC. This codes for CASSSTYEQYF.

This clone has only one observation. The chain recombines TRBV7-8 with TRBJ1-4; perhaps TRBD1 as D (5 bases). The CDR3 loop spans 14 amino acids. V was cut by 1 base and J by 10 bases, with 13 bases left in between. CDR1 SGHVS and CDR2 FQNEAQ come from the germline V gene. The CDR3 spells CASSLDQGLRKLFF. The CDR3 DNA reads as TGTGCCAGCAGCTTAGATCAGGGTCTGAGAAAACTGTTTTTT.

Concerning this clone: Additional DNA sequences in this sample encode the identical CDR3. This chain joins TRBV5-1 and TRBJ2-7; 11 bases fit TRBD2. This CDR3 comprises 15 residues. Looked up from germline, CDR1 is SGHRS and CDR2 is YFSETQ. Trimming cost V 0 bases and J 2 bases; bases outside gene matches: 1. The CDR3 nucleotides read TGCGCCAGCAGCTTGGTAGCGGGAGGGACCTACGAGCAGTACTTC. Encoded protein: CASSLVAGGTYEQYF.

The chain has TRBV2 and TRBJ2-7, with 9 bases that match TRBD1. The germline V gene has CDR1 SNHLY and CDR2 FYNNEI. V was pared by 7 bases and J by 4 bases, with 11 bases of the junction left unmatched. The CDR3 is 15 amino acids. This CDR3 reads CASTEETGGWYEQYF. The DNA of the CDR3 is TGTGCCAGCACCGAAGAAACAGGGGGCTGGTACGAGCAGTACTTC.

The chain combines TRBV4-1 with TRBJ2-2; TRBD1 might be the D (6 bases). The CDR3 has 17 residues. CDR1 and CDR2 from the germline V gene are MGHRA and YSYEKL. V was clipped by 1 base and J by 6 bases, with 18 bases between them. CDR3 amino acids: CASSQAGQPKNAGELFF. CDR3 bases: TGCGCCAGCAGCCAAGCGGGACAACCAAAAAACGCCGGGGAGCTGTTTTTT.

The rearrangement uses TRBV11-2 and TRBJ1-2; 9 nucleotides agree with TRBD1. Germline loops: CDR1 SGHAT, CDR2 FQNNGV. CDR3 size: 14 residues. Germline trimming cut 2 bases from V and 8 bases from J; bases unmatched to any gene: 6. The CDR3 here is CASSLKDRGDGYTF. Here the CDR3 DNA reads TGTGCCAGCAGCTTAAAAGACAGGGGGGACGGCTACACCTTC.

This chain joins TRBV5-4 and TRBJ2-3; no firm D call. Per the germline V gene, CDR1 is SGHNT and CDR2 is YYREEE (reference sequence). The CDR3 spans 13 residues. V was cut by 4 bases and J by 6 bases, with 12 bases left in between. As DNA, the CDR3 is TGTGCCAGCAGCGGATCTAGGGCGGATACGCAGTATTTT. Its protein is CASSGSRADTQYF.

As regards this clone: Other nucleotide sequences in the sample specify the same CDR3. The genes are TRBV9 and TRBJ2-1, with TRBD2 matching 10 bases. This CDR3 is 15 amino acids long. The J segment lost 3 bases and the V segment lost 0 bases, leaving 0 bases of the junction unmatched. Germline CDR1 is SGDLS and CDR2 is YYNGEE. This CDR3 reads CASSVGLAGYNEQFF. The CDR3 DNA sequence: TGTGCCAGCAGCGTAGGACTAGCGGGCTACAATGAGCAGTTCTTC.

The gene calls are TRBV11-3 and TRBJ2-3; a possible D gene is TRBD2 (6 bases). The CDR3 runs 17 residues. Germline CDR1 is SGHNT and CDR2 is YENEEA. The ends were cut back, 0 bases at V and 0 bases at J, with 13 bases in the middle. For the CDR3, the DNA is TGTGCCAGCAGCTTAGATTCAGCGGGTGCTAGCACAGATACGCAGTATTTT. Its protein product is CASSLDSAGASTDTQYF.

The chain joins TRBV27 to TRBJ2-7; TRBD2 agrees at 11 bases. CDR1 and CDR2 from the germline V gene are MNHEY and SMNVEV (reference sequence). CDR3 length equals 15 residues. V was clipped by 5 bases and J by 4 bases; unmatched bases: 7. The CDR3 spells CASSRTSGSGYEQYF. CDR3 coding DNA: TGTGCCAGCAGTCGTACTAGCGGGAGCGGGTACGAGCAGTACTTC.

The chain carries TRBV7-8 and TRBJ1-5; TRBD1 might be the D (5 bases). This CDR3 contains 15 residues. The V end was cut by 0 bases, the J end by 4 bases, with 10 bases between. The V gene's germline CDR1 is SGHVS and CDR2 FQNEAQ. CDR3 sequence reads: CASSLAQGLNQPQHF. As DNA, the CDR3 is TGTGCCAGCAGCTTAGCGCAGGGTTTGAATCAGCCCCAGCATTTT.

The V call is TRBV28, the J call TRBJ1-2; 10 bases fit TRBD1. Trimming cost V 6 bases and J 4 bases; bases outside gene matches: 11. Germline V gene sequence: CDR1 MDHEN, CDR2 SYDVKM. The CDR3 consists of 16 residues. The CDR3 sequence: CASSQIAWDRGYGYTF. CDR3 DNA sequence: TGTGCCAGCAGCCAGATAGCTTGGGACAGGGGCTATGGCTACACCTTC.

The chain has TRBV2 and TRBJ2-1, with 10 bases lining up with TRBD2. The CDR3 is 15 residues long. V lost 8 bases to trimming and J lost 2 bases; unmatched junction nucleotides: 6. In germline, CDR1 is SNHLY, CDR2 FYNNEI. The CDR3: CASCKLAGPYNEQFF. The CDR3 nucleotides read TGTGCCAGCTGCAAACTAGCGGGACCCTACAATGAGCAGTTCTTC.